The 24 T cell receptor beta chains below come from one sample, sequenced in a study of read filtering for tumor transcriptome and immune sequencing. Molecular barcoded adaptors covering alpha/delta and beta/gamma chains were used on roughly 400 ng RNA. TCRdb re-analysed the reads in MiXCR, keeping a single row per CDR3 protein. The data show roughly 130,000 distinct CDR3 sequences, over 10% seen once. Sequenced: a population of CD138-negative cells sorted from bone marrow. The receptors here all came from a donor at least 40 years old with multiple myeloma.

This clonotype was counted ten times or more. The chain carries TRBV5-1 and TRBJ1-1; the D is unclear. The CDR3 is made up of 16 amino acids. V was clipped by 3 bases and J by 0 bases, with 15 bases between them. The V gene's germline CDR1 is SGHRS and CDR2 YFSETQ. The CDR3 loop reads CASSSLGNSMNTEAFF. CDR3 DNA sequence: TGCGCCAGCAGCTCACTGGGGAATTCCATGAACACTGAAGCTTTCTTT.

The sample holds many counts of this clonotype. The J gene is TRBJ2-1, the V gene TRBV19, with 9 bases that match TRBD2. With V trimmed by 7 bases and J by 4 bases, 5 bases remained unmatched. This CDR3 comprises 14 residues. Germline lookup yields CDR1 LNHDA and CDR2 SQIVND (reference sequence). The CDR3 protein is CASKRGERYNEQFF. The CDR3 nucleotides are TGTGCCAGTAAGCGGGGGGAGAGGTACAATGAGCAGTTCTTC.

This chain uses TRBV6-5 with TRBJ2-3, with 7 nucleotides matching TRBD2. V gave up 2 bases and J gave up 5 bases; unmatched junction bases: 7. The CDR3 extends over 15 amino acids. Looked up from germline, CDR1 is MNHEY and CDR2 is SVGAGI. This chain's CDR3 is CASSYGGRVQDTQYF. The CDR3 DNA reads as TGTGCCAGCAGTTACGGGGGGAGGGTGCAAGATACGCAGTATTTT.

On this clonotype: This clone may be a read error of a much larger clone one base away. In DNA form, the CDR3 reads TGTGCCTGCACTCTAAAAGGGTCAGCTAACTATGGCTACACCTTC. It specifies CACTLKGSANYGYTF. The chain links TRBV6-5 to TRBJ1-2; D is undetermined. In germline, CDR1 is MNHEY, CDR2 SVGAGI. The CDR3 consists of 15 residues. The V end was cut by 11 bases, the J end by 0 bases, with 19 bases between.

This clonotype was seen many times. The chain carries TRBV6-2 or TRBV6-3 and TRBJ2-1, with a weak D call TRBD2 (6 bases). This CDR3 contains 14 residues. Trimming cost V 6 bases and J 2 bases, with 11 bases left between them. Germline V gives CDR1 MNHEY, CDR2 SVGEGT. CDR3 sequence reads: CASRASDTYNEQFF. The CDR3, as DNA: TGTGCCAGCAGAGCTAGCGATACCTACAATGAGCAGTTCTTC.

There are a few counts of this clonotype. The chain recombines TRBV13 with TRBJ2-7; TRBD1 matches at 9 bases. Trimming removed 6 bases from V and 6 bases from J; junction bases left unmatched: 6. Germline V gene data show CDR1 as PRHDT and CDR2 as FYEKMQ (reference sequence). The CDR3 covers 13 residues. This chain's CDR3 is CASSYATGGEQYF. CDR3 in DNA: TGTGCCAGCAGTTATGCGACAGGGGGCGAGCAGTACTTC.

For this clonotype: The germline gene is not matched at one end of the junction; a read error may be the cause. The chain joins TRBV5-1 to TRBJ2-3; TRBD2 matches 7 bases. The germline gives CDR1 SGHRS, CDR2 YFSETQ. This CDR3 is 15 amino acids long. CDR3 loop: CASSLSGGRGDMQYF. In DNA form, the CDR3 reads TGCGCCAGCAGCTTGTCGGGAGGCCGTGGAGATATGCAGTATTTT.

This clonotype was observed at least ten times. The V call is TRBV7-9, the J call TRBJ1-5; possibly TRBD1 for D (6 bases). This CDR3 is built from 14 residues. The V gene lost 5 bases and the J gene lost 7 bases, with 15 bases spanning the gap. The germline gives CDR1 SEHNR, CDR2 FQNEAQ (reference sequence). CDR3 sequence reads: CASSLGGGGQPQHF. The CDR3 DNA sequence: TGTGCCAGCAGCCTGGGGGGGGGCGGGCAGCCCCAGCATTTT.

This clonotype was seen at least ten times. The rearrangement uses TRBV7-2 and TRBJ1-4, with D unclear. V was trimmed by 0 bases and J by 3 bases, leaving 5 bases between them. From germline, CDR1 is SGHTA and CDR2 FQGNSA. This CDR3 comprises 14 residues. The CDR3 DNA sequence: TGTGCCAGCAGCTTAGCCAGATCTAATGAAAAACTGTTTTTT. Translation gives CASSLARSNEKLFF.

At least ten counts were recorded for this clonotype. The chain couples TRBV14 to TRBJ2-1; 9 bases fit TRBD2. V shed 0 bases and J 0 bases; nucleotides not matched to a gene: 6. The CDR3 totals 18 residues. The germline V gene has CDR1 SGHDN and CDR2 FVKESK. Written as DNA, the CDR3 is TGTGCCAGCAGCCAAGACTTCTTACTAGCGGGCTCCTACAATGAGCAGTTCTTC. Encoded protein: CASSQDFLLAGSYNEQFF. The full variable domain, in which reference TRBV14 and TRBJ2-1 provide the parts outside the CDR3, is EAGVTQFPSHSVIEKGQTVTLRCDPISGHDNLYWYRRVMGKEIKFLLHFVKESKQDESGMPNNRFLAERTGGTYSTLKVQPAELEDSGVYFCASSQDFLLAGSYNEQFFGPGTRLTVL.

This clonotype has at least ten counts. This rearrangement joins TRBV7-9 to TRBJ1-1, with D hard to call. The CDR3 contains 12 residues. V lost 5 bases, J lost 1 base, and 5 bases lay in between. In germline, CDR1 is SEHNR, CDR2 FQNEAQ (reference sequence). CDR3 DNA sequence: TGTGCCAGCAGCCTCCAGAACACTGAAGCTTTCTTT. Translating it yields CASSLQNTEAFF.

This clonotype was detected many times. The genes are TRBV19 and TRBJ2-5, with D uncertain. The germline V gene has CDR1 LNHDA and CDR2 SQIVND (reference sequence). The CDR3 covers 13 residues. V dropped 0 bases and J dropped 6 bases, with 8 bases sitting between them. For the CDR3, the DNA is TGTGCCAGTAGTATAGATGTTGAAAAGACCCAGTACTTC. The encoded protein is CASSIDVEKTQYF.

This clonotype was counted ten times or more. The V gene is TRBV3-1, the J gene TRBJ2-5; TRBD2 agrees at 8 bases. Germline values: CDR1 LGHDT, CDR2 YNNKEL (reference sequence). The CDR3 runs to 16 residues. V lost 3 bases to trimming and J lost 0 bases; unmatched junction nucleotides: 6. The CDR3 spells CASSHRLAINQETQYF. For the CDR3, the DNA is TGTGCCAGCAGCCACCGACTAGCGATAAACCAAGAGACCCAGTACTTC.

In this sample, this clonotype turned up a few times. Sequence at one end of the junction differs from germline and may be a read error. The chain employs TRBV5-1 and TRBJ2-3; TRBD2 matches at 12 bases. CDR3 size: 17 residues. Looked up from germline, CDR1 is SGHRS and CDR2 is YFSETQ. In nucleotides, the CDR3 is TGCGCCAGCAGCTTGGCCCGGACTAGCGGGGCTGAAGATCCGCAGTATTTT. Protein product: CASSLARTSGAEDPQYF.

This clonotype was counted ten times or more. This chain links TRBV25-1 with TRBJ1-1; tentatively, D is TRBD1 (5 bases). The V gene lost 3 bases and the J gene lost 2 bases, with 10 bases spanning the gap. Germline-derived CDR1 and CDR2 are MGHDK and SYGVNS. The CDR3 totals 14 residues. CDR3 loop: CASSDRDANTEAFF. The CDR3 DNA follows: TGTGCCAGCAGTGATCGGGACGCAAACACTGAAGCTTTCTTT.

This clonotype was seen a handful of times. Here the CDR3 reads CASSLAWTATNTGELFF. The CDR3 DNA is TGCGCCAGCAGCTTGGCCTGGACAGCTACGAACACCGGGGAGCTGTTTTTT. The chain recombines TRBV5-1 with TRBJ2-2, with D maybe TRBD1 (6 bases). With 0 bases removed from V and 0 bases from J, the gap between germline ends came to 12 bases. The CDR3 contains 17 residues. Germline CDR1 reads SGHRS; CDR2 reads YFSETQ.

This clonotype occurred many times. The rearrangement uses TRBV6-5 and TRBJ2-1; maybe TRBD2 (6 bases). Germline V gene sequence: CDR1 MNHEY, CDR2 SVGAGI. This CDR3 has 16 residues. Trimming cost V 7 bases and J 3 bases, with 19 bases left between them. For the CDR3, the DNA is TGTGCCAGCACCCCCGGCCCGGGACTCGTCTACAATGAGCAGTTCTTC. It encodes CASTPGPGLVYNEQFF.

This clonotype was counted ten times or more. The CDR3 is CASTTGQGAGEQFF. Written as DNA, the CDR3 is TGCGCCAGCACGACGGGGCAGGGGGCCGGTGAGCAGTTCTTC. The genes are TRBV5-1 and TRBJ2-1; TRBD1 agrees at 8 bases. CDR1 is SGHRS and CDR2 is YFSETQ in the germline V gene. Trimming took 6 bases from V and 9 from J; bases not matched to a gene: 11. The CDR3 extends over 14 amino acids.

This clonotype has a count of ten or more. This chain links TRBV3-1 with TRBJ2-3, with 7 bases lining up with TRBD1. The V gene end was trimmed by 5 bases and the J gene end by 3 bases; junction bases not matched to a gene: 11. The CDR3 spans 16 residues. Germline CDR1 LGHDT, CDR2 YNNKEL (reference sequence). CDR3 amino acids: CASSISTGTGTDTQYF. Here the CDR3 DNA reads TGTGCCAGCAGCATCTCGACAGGGACGGGTACAGATACGCAGTATTTT.

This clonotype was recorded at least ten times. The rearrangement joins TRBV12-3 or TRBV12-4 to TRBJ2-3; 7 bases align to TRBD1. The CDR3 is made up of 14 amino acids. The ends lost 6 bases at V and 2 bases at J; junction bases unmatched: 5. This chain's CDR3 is CASRTGTNTDTQYF. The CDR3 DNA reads TGTGCCAGCAGGACAGGGACCAACACAGATACGCAGTATTTT.

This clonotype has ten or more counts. The CDR3 coding sequence is TGTGCCAGTAGTATAACGGGTTATGAACAGCATTTT. Translated: CASSITGYEQHF. The rearrangement links TRBV19 to TRBJ1-5, with D hard to call. The length of the CDR3 is 12 residues. From germline, CDR1 is LNHDA and CDR2 SQIVND (reference sequence). V lost 2 bases and J 13 bases, leaving 12 bases between the germline ends.

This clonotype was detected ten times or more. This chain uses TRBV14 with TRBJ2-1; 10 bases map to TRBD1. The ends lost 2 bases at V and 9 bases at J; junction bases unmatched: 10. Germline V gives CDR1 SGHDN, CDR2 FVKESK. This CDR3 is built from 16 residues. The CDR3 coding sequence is TGTGCCAGCAGCCAATTAGGCAGGACAGGGGGAAGTGAGCAGTTCTTC. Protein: CASSQLGRTGGSEQFF.

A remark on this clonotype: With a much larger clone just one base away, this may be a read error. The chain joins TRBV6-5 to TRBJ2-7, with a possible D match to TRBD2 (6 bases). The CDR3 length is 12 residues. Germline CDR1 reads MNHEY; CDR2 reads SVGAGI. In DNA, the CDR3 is TGTGCCAGCAGGGGACTTTCTTACGGGCAGTACTTC. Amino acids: CASRGLSYGQYF.

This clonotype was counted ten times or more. CDR3 nucleotides: TGCAGTGCTAGAGGTAGCGGGCGAGAGACCCAGTACTTC. Translated, it gives CSARGSGRETQYF. This chain links TRBV20-1 with TRBJ2-5; 7 positions match TRBD2. Germline lookup yields CDR1 DFQATT and CDR2 SNEGSKA (reference sequence). The CDR3 is made up of 13 amino acids. The V and J ends lost 1 base and 4 bases, in that order; junction bases with no gene match: 3.